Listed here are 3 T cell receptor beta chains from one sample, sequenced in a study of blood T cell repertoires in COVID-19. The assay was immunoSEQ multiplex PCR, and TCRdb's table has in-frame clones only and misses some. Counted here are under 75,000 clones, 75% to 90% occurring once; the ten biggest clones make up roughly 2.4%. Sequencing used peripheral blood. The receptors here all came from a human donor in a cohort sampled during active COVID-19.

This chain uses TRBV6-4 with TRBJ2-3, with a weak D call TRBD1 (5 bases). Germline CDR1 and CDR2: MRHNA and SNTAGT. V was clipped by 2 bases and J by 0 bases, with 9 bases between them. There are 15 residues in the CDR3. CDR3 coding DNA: TGTGCCAGCAGTGACAGTCAGGGCAGCACAGATACGCAGTATTTT. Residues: CASSDSQGSTDTQYF.

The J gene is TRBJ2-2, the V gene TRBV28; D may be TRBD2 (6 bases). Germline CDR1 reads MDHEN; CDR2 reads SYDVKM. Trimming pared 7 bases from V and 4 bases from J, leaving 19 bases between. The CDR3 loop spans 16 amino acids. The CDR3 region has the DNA TGTGCCAGCAAGGTCAGAGAGGGAGGTGTCACCGGGGAGCTGTTTTTT. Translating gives CASKVREGGVTGELFF.

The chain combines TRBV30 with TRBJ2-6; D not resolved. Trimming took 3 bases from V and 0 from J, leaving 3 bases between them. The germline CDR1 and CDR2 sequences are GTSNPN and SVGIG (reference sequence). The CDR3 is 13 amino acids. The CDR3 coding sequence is TGTGCCTGGAGCAACTCTGGGGCCAACGTCCTGACTTTC. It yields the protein CAWSNSGANVLTF. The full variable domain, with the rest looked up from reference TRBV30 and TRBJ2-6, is SQTIHQWPATLVQPVGSPLSLECTVEGTSNPNLYWYRQAAGRGLQLLFYSVGIGQISSEVPQNLSASRPQDRQFILSSKKLLLSDSGFYLCAWSNSGANVLTFGAGSRLTVL.